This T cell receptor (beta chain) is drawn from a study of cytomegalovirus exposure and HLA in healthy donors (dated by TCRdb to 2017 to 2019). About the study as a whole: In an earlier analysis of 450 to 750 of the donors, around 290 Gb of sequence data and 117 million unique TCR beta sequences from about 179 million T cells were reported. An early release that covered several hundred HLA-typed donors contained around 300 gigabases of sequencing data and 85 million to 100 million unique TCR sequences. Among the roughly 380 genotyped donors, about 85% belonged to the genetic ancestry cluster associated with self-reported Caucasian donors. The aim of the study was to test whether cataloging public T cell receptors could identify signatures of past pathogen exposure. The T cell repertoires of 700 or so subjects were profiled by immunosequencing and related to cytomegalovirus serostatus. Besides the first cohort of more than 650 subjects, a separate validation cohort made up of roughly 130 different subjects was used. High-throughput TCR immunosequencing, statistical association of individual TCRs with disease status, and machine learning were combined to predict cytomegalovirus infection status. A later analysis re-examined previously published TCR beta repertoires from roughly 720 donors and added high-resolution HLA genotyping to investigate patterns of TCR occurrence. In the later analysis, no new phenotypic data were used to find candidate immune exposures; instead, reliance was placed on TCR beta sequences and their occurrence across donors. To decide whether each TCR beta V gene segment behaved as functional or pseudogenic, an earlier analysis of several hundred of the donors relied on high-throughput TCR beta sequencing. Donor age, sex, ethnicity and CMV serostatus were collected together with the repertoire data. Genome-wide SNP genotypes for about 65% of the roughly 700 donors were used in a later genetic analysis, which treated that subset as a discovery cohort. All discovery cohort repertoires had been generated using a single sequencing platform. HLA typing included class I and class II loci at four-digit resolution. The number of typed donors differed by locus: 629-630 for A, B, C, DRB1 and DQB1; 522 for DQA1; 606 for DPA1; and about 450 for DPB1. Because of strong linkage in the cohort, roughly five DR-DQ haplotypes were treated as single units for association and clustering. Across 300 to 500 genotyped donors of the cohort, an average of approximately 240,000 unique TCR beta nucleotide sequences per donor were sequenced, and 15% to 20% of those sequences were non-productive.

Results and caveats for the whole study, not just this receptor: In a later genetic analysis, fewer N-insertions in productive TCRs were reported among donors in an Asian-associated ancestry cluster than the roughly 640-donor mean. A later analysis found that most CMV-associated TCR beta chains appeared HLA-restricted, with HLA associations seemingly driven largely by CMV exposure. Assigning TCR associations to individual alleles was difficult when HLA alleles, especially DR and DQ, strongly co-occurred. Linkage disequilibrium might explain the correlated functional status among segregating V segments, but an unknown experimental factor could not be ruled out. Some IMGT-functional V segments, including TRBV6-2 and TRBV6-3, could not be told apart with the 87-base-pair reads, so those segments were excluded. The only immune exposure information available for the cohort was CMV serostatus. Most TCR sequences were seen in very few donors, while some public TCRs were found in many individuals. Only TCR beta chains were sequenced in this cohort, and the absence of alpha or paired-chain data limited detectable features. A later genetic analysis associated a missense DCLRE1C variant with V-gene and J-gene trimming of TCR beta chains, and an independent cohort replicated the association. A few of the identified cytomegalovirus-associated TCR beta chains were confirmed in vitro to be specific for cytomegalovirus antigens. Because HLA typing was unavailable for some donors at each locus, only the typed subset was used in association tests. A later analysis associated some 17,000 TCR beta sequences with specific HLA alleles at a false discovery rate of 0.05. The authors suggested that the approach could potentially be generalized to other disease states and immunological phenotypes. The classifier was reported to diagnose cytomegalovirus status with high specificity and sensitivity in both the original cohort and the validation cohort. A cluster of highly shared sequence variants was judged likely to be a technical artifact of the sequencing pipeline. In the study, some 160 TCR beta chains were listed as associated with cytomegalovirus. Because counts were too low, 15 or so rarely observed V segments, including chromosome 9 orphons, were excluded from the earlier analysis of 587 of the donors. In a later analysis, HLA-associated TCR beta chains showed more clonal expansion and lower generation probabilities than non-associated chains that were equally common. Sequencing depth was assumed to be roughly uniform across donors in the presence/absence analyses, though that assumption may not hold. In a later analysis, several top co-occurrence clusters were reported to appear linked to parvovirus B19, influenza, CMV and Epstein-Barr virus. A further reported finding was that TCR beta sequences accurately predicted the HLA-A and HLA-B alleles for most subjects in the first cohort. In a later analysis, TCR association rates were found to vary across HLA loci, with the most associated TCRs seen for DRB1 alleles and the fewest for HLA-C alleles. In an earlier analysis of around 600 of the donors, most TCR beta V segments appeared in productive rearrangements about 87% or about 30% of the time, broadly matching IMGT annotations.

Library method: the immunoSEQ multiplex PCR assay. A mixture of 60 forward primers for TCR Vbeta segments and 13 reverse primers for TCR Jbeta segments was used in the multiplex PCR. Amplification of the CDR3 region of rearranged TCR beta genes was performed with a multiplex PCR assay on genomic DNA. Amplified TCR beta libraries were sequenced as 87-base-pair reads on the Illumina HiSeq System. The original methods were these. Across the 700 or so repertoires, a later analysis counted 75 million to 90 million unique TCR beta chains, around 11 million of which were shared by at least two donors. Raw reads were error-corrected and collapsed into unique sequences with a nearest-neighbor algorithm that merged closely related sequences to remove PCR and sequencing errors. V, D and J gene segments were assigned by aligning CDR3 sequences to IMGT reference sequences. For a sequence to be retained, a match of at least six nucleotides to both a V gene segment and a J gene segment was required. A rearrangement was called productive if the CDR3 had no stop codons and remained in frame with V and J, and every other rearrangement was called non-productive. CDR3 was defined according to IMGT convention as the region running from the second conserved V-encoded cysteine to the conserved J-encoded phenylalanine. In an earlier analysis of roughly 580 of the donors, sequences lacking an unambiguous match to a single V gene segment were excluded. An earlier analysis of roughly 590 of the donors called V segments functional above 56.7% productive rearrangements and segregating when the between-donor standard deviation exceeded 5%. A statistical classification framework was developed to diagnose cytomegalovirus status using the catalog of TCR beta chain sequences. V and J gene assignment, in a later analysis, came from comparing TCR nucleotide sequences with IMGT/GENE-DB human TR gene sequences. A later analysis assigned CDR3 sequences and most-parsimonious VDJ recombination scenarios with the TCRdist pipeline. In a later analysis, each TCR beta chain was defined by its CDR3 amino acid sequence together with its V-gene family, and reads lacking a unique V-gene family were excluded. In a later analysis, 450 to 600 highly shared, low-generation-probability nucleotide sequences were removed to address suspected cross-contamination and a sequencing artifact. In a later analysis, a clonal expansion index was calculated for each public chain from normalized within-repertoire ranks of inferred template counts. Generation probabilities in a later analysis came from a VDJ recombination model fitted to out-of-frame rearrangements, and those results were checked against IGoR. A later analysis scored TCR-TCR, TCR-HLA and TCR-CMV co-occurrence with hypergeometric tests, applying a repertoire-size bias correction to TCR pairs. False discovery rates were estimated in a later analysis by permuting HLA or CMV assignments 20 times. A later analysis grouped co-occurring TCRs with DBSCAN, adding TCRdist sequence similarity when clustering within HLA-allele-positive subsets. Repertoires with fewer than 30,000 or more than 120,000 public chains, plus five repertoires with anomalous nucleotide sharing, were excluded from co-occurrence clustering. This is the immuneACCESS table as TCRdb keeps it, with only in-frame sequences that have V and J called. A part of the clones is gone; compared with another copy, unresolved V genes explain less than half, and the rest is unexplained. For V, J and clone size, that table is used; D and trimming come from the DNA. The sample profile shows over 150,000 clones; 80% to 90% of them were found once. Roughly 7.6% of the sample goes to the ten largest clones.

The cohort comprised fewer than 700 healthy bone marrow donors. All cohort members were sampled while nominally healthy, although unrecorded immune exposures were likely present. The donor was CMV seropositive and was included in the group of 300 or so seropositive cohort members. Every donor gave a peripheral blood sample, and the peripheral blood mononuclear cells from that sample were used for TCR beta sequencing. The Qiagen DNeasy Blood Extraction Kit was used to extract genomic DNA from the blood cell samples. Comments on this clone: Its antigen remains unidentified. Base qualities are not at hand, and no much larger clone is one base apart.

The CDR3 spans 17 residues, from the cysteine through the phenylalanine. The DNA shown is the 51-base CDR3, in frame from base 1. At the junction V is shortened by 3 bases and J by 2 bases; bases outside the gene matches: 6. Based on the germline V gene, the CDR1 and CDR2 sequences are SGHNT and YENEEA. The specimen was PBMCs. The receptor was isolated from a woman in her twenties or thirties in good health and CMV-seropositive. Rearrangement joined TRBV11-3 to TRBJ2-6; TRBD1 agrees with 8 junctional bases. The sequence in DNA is TGTGCCAGCAGCTTGGGGACAGGTGACCCTGGGGCCAACGTCCTGACTTTC. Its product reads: CASSLGTGDPGANVLTF.